This TCR beta chain derives from a study of early T cells in non-severe SARS-CoV-2 infection. This clonotype was seen more than once but under ten times. TCRdb used MiXCR to reprocess the 5' RACE reads, holding one entry per CDR3 protein. In the table there are 55,000 to 70,000 distinct CDR3 sequences, 9% to 15% of which are singletons. Sequencing used whole blood. The receptor's source is an adult who was a healthcare worker with PCR-confirmed SARS-CoV-2 infection or an uninfected control (not recorded which).

CDR3 loop: CASSYSRTGTNEKLFF. The CDR3 region has the DNA TGTGCCAGCTCATATTCTCGGACAGGGACTAATGAAAAACTGTTTTTT. This chain connects TRBV18 to TRBJ1-4; 8 bases fit TRBD1. The CDR3 contains 16 residues. Trimming removed 5 bases from V and 2 bases from J; junction bases left unmatched: 7. CDR1 is KGHSH, CDR2 LQKENI, per germline.